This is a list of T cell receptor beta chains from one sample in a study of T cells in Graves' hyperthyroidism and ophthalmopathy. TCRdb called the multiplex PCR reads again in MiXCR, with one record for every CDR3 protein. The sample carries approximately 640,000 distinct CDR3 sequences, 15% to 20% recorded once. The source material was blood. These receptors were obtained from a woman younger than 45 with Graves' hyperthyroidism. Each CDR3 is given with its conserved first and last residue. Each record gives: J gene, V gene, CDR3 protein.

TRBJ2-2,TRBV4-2,CASSTRLAGAGELFF
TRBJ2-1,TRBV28,CASSPLRVGGSEQFF
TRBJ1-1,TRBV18,CASSPQGPGGNTEAFF
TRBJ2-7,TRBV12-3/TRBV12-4,CASSLRSGQFEQYF
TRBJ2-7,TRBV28,CASREQGYEQYF
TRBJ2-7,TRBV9,CASSVGTGGADYEQYF
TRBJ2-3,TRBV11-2,CASRGAGPTDTQYF
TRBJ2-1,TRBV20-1,CSARGLAGDEQFF
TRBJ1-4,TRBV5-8,CASSTGGRSEKLFF
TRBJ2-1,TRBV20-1,CSARDGIAGADNEQFF
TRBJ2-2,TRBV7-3,CASSSPGGPGTGELFF
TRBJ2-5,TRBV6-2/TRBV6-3,CASSKQETQYF
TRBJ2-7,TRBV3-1,CASSHSRKGGYEQYF
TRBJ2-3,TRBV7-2,CASSPRLTTGQGASGTQYF
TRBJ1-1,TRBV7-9,CASSTKGNTEAFF
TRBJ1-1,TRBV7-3,CASSLSAGGDTEAFF
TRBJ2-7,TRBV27,CASSPGFTYEQYF
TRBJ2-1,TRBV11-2,CASSLGLAGGLEQFF
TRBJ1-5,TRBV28,CASSLTGGRQPQHF
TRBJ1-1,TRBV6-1,CASVVRKTQGIMNTEAFF
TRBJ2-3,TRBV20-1,CSASMGTDTQYF
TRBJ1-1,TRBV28,CASSLFQGRTEAFF
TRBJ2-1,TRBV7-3,CASSLTVGRGSKGEQFF
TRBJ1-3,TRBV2,CARGTGEVTGNTIYF
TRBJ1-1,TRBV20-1,CSARKQGIPSEAFF
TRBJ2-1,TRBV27,CASSGGGERSYNEQFF
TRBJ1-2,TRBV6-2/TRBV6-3,CASTDWGRGIGYGYTF
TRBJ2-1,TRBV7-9,CASSLVDRGLGDEQFF
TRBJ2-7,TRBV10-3,CAIWTSGYEQYF
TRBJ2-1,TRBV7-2,CASSLSAGGSSYNEQFF
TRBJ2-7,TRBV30,CAWKDGTDYEQYF
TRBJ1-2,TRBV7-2,CASSLGLRLYGYTF
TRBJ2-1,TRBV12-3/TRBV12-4,CASRTSGYFNEQFF
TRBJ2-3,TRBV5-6,CASSLVPTSGTDTQYF
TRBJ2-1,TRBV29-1,CSFASGHYNEQFF
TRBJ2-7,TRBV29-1,CSVVHTSSYEQYF
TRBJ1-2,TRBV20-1,CSARDLDRAYGYTF
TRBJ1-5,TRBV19,CASSMPRTYGNQPQHF
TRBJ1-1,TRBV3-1,CASSPMGHNTEAFF
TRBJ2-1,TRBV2,CASNEALSSGRRSSYNEQFF
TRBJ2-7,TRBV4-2,CASSQVAADEQYF
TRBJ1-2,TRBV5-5,CASSPPLRGRGYGYTF
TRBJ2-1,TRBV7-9,CASSTSGSQSEQFF
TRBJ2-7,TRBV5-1,CASTTNLAGGFYEQYF
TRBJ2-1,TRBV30,CAWSSDHYNEQFF
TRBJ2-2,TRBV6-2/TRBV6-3,CASSYPGGGIGELFF
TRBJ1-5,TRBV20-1,CSAMISGTGNPQHF
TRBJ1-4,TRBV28,CASSLDRVEKLFF
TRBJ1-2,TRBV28,CASSLSETYYGYTF
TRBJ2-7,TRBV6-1,CASRQGGGSYEQYF